The 21 T cell receptor beta chains below were found in one sample sequenced in a study of shared clonotypes between healthy human individuals. Here immunoSEQ multiplex PCR was the method, and the copy in TCRdb shows in-frame clones only, minus some. The sample records roughly 2 million clones, approximately 94% being singletons. The sample comprised naive CD4+ T cells sorted from blood. Subset meaning: CD45RA+ positively selected. These receptors were taken from a man between 18 and 35 years old in good health.

V and J are TRBV7-9 and TRBJ2-2; perhaps D is TRBD1 or TRBD2 (5 bases each). The V and J ends lost 6 bases and 4 bases respectively, with 6 bases between them. Germline V gives CDR1 SEHNR, CDR2 FQNEAQ (reference sequence). This CDR3 comprises 12 residues. DNA of the CDR3: TGTGCCAGCAGAGGGACCACCGGGGAGCTGTTTTTT. This codes for CASRGTTGELFF.

The gene calls are TRBV14 and TRBJ2-6; tentatively, D is TRBD2 (5 bases). There are 18 residues in the CDR3. V dropped 4 bases and J dropped 0 bases, with 16 bases sitting between them. CDR1 and CDR2 from the germline V gene are SGHDN and FVKESK. CDR3 amino acids: CASSLMDWMISGANVLTF. The CDR3 DNA reads TGTGCCAGCAGCCTGATGGACTGGATGATCTCTGGGGCCAACGTCCTGACTTTC.

The V gene is TRBV28, the J gene TRBJ2-3; no clear D gene. V was trimmed by 2 bases and J by 6 bases, leaving 9 bases between them. Per the germline V gene, CDR1 is MDHEN and CDR2 is SYDVKM. This CDR3 has 13 residues. CDR3 in amino acids: CASSLSASDTQYF. CDR3 DNA sequence: TGTGCCAGCAGTTTAAGCGCTAGTGATACGCAGTATTTT.

The chain carries TRBV30 and TRBJ1-1; D possibly corresponds to TRBD1 (5 bases). Germline V gene lookup returns CDR1 GTSNPN and CDR2 SVGIG (reference sequence). CDR3 length equals 13 residues. The ends were cut back, 1 base at V and 1 base at J, with 7 bases in the middle. The CDR3 DNA reads as TGTGCCTGGAGTGAAGGACAGAACACTGAAGCTTTCTTT. Residues: CAWSEGQNTEAFF. The whole variable domain, filled in from reference TRBV30 and TRBJ1-1, reads SQTIHQWPATLVQPVGSPLSLECTVEGTSNPNLYWYRQAAGRGLQLLFYSVGIGQISSEVPQNLSASRPQDRQFILSSKKLLLSDSGFYLCAWSEGQNTEAFFGQGTRLTVV.

The CDR3 region has the DNA TGTGCCAGCAGCTCTGTTCAGGGAGTCGGGGAGCTGTTTTTT. Translated: CASSSVQGVGELFF. The genes are TRBV7-2 and TRBJ2-2; D may match TRBD1 or TRBD2 (5 bases each). The germline CDR1 and CDR2 sequences are SGHTA and FQGNSA. The CDR3 consists of 14 residues. V was pared by 4 bases and J by 7 bases, with 13 bases between.

As to this clone: Other DNA sequences from this sample encode an identical CDR3 as well. The chain joins TRBV30 to TRBJ1-5; 9 nucleotides match TRBD1. This CDR3 is 13 amino acids long. Germline V gene lookup returns CDR1 GTSNPN and CDR2 SVGIG (reference sequence). V lost 3 bases to trimming and J lost 7 bases; unmatched junction nucleotides: 4. CDR3 residues: CAWRGQGGQPQHF. The CDR3 bases are TGTGCCTGGAGGGGACAGGGTGGCCAGCCCCAGCATTTT. Complete variable domain (other parts from reference TRBV30 and TRBJ1-5): SQTIHQWPATLVQPVGSPLSLECTVEGTSNPNLYWYRQAAGRGLQLLFYSVGIGQISSEVPQNLSASRPQDRQFILSSKKLLLSDSGFYLCAWRGQGGQPQHFGDGTRLSIL.

This chain joins TRBV7-2 and TRBJ1-3; D is unclear. V shed 4 bases and J shed 0 bases, with 13 bases lying between them. The CDR3 runs to 16 residues. Germline V lookup: CDR1 SGHTA, CDR2 FQGNSA. CDR3 protein: CASSSAAAGSGNTIYF. The CDR3 DNA reads TGTGCCAGCAGCTCCGCCGCGGCGGGCTCTGGAAACACCATATATTTT.

V usage is TRBV7-2 and J usage is TRBJ2-7, with a weak D call TRBD1 (5 bases). Trimming removed 1 base from V and 2 bases from J, with 12 bases in between. Per the germline V gene, CDR1 is SGHTA and CDR2 is FQGNSA. This CDR3 spans 15 amino acids. The CDR3 DNA reads as TGTGCCAGCAGCTTAGGGGTCCAGGGAACCTACGAGCAGTACTTC. Translating gives CASSLGVQGTYEQYF.

The chain carries TRBV15 and TRBJ2-2; TRBD2 matches 8 bases. The V and J ends lost 5 bases and 1 base, in that order; junction bases with no gene match: 18. Looked up from germline, CDR1 is LNHNV and CDR2 is YYDKDF (reference sequence). CDR3 length equals 20 residues. The CDR3 DNA sequence: TGTGCCACCAGCCATTTTTTGGACACCCCACTAGCGGTGAACACCGGGGAGCTGTTTTTT. Amino acid sequence: CATSHFLDTPLAVNTGELFF.

The chain uses TRBV29-1 and TRBJ2-1; D is perhaps TRBD2 (5 bases). CDR3 length: 16 residues. From germline, CDR1 is SQVTM and CDR2 ANQGSEA. V was pared by 1 base and J by 6 bases, with 19 bases between. The CDR3 here is CSVEGASGLPRNEQFF. As DNA, the CDR3 is TGCAGCGTTGAAGGGGCCAGCGGCCTCCCCCGCAATGAGCAGTTCTTC.

The chain combines TRBV2 with TRBJ1-2; TRBD1 matches at 11 bases. V shed 8 bases and J 3 bases; nucleotides not matched to a gene: 2. The CDR3 is made up of 13 amino acids. Germline V gives CDR1 SNHLY, CDR2 FYNNEI. In nucleotides, the CDR3 is TGTGCCAGCTGGACAGGGGGCGACTATGGCTACACCTTC. Translating it yields CASWTGGDYGYTF.

The rearrangement joins TRBV6-1 to TRBJ2-1; no definite D call. V shed 4 bases and J shed 4 bases, with 5 bases lying between them. Germline CDR1 and CDR2: MNHNS and SASEGT. This CDR3 region has 12 residues. The CDR3 loop is CASSVRYNEQFF. The CDR3 region has the DNA TGTGCCAGCAGTGTCCGTTACAATGAGCAGTTCTTC.

A remark on this clone: Compared with germline, one end of the junction differs, possibly owing to a read error. The rearrangement uses TRBV7-2 and TRBJ2-5, with a tentative D call TRBD2 (5 bases). The CDR3 spans 12 residues. CDR1 is SGHTA, CDR2 FQGNSA, per germline. CDR3 coding DNA: TGTGCCAGCAGCTTAAATCTCGGACTTACTAACTTC. Amino acids: CASSLNLGLTNF.

The gene calls are TRBV4-1 and TRBJ2-5; 10 positions match TRBD2. CDR3 size: 17 residues. The V segment lost 4 bases and the J segment 2 bases; nucleotides outside the gene matches: 10. Germline assignment: CDR1 MGHRA and CDR2 YSYEKL. The CDR3 sequence: CASSRGKTSGDQETQYF. In DNA, the CDR3 is TGCGCCAGCAGCCGTGGGAAAACTAGCGGGGATCAAGAGACCCAGTACTTC.

The gene calls are TRBV7-2 and TRBJ1-6, with unresolved D. Per the germline V gene, CDR1 is SGHTA and CDR2 is FQGNSA. CDR3 length: 12 amino acids. With 7 bases removed from V and 15 bases from J, the gap between germline ends came to 16 bases. CDR3 in amino acids: CASTIGNLNLHF. The CDR3 bases are TGTGCCAGCACCATAGGGAATCTAAACCTCCACTTT.

V is TRBV28 and J is TRBJ1-5, with a possible D match to TRBD1 (5 bases). Trimming shortened V by 10 bases and J by 3 bases, and 19 bases separated the two germline ends. CDR1 and CDR2 from the germline V gene are MDHEN and SYDVKM. This CDR3 is built from 15 residues. CDR3 in amino acids: CATSRGGPHNQPQHF. The CDR3 DNA follows: TGTGCCACCTCGAGGGGAGGTCCCCACAATCAGCCCCAGCATTTT.

The V call is TRBV7-6, the J call TRBJ2-5; the match to TRBD2 covers 9 bases. Trimming took 5 bases from V and 5 from J; bases not matched to a gene: 0. From germline, CDR1 is SGHVS and CDR2 FNYEAQ. The CDR3 is 12 amino acids. For the CDR3, the DNA is TGTGCCAGCAGCGCGGGGGGGGAGACCCAGTACTTC. Its translation is CASSAGGETQYF.

This chain uses TRBV5-1 with TRBJ2-4; D assignment may be TRBD1 or TRBD2 (5 bases each). V was cut by 0 bases and J by 2 bases, with 9 bases left in between. This CDR3 has 15 residues. Per the germline V gene, CDR1 is SGHRS and CDR2 is YFSETQ. CDR3 amino acids: CASSLGGVTKNIQYF. DNA of the CDR3: TGCGCCAGCAGCTTGGGAGGGGTAACCAAAAACATTCAGTACTTC.

V usage is TRBV7-2 and J usage is TRBJ2-5; TRBD1 is a possible D gene (6 bases). Deletions cut 4 bases from V and 5 bases from J, with 17 bases between. This CDR3 has 15 amino acids. Germline loops: CDR1 SGHTA, CDR2 FQGNSA. The CDR3 DNA reads as TGTGCCAGCAGCTCGGCCCCACAGGGAATGGAGACCCAGTACTTC. Residues: CASSSAPQGMETQYF.

V and J are TRBV5-4 and TRBJ2-6; unclear D gene. The CDR3 extends over 16 amino acids. Germline V gene data show CDR1 as SGHNT and CDR2 as YYREEE (reference sequence). Trimming left V 1 base short and J 0 bases short, with 8 bases between. CDR3 DNA sequence: TGTGCCAGCAGCTTGCAGGTTACCTCTGGGGCCAACGTCCTGACTTTC. Encoded protein: CASSLQVTSGANVLTF. Supplemented by reference TRBV5-4 and TRBJ2-6, the full variable domain reads ETGVTQSPTHLIKTRGQQVTLRCSSQSGHNTVSWYQQALGQGPQFIFQYYREEENGRGNFPPRFSGLQFPNYSSELNVNALELDDSALYLCASSLQVTSGANVLTFGAGSRLTVL.

The chain recombines TRBV29-1 with TRBJ2-2; D uncertain. The germline V gene encodes CDR1 SQVTM and CDR2 ANQGSEA. V lost 3 bases, J lost 7 bases, and 9 bases lay in between. The CDR3 contains 12 residues. The CDR3 reads CSVEGLIGELFF. DNA for the CDR3: TGCAGCGTTGAGGGGTTGATCGGGGAGCTGTTTTTT.